The 26 T cell receptor beta chains given below trace back to one sample, sequenced in a study of blood T cells in healthy people across ages. The second PCR ran roughly 7 to 12 cycles with a sample-barcoded 5' primer and J-beta primers. TCRdb re-called the 5' RACE reads through MiXCR, storing one row per CDR3 protein. The sample shows roughly 1.4 million distinct CDR3 sequences, approximately 59% of them seen only once. Sequences were obtained from blood. These receptors originate from a man aged 18 to 30 in good health.

The gene calls are TRBV4-2 and TRBJ2-1; 10 nucleotides match TRBD2. V trimming: 0 bases; J trimming: 7 bases; junction bases outside the gene matches: 6. This CDR3 comprises 16 residues. Germline loops: CDR1 LGHNA, CDR2 YNFKEQ. Written as DNA, the CDR3 is TGTGCCAGCAGCCAAGAGACTAGCGGGCAATTGAATGAGCAGTTCTTC. It encodes CASSQETSGQLNEQFF.

The rearrangement joins TRBV12-5 to TRBJ2-7, with TRBD1 matching over 9 bases. The length of the CDR3 is 15 residues. J lost 3 bases, V lost 7 bases, and 10 bases had no gene match. CDR1 and CDR2 from the germline V gene are LGHNT and FRNRAP. CDR3 DNA: TGTGCTAGTGACTCAGGGACAGGGATTTACTACGAGCAGTACTTC. This gives the protein CASDSGTGIYYEQYF.

The chain combines TRBV2 with TRBJ1-6, with D tentatively TRBD1 (6 bases). The V and J ends lost 5 bases and 0 bases respectively, with 14 bases between them. Germline assignment: CDR1 SNHLY and CDR2 FYNNEI. CDR3 length: 17 residues. The CDR3 is CASSRTVISSYNSPLHF. For the CDR3, the DNA is TGTGCCAGCAGTCGGACAGTTATTAGCTCCTATAATTCACCCCTCCACTTT.

The CDR3 DNA is TGTGCCAGCAGTTACGGGGCAGGGGCCGGTGAAGCTTTCTTT. Translated, it gives CASSYGAGAGEAFF. This rearrangement joins TRBV6-5 to TRBJ1-1; D perhaps matches TRBD1 (6 bases). V was clipped by 2 bases and J by 7 bases, with 14 bases between them. This CDR3 spans 14 amino acids. CDR1 is MNHEY, CDR2 SVGAGI, per germline.

A remark on this clonotype: A clone one base away is much larger, so this may be a read error. V usage is TRBV6-5 and J usage is TRBJ2-1; 7 bases line up with TRBD1. The length of the CDR3 is 14 residues. V dropped 3 bases and J dropped 7; count of bases not matched to a gene: 6. CDR1 is MNHEY and CDR2 is SVGAGI in the germline V gene. DNA for the CDR3: TGTGCCAGCAGTTATGACAGGGATCGGAATGAGCAGTTCTTC. It yields the protein CASSYDRDRNEQFF.

The chain has TRBV7-9 and TRBJ2-7; 9 nucleotides agree with TRBD1. CDR3 size: 16 residues. Germline CDR1 reads SEHNR; CDR2 reads FQNEAQ (reference sequence). The V gene end was trimmed by 4 bases and the J gene end by 1 base; junction bases not matched to a gene: 8. CDR3 sequence reads: CASSSKVGTGSYEQYF. The CDR3 DNA follows: TGTGCCAGCAGCTCCAAAGTCGGGACAGGGTCCTACGAGCAGTACTTC.

The V gene is TRBV5-1, the J gene TRBJ1-2; 9 nucleotides line up with TRBD1. V was pared by 4 bases and J by 4 bases, with 11 bases of the junction left unmatched. From germline, CDR1 is SGHRS and CDR2 YFSETQ. The CDR3 runs 16 residues. Here the CDR3 reads CASSVPTGGDFYGYTF. The CDR3, as DNA: TGCGCCAGCAGCGTACCAACAGGGGGCGATTTCTATGGCTACACCTTC.

The chain uses TRBV6-5 and TRBJ1-1; D uncertain. The germline V and J ends were trimmed by 7 bases and 6 bases, with 15 bases remaining between them. Germline CDR1 is MNHEY and CDR2 is SVGAGI. This CDR3 comprises 13 residues. In DNA, the CDR3 is TGTGCCAGCACCACGATAGTTGGGGCTGAAGCTTTCTTT. Protein: CASTTIVGAEAFF.

This clonotype was seen a handful of times. The chain joins TRBV7-2 to TRBJ2-4; TRBD2 agrees at 7 bases. This CDR3 spans 15 amino acids. V was clipped by 1 base and J by 9 bases; unmatched bases: 9. Germline CDR1 and CDR2: SGHTA and FQGNSA. The CDR3 region has the DNA TGTGCCAGCAGCTTAGTTGGTGGTAGCGGGTTCATTCAGTACTTC. It encodes CASSLVGGSGFIQYF.

The CDR3 DNA is TGCAGTCCAGCTCGGGACACAACTCCCGAGCAGTACTTC. Protein product: CSPARDTTPEQYF. This chain uses TRBV20-1 with TRBJ2-7; perhaps TRBD1 as D (6 bases). The ends were cut back, 8 bases at V and 6 bases at J, with 20 bases in the middle. From germline, CDR1 is DFQATT and CDR2 SNEGSKA (reference sequence). The CDR3 is 13 residues long.

In its sample, this clonotype was seen a few times. V gene TRBV4-3 combines with J gene TRBJ1-5; D not resolved. The CDR3 covers 17 residues. In germline, CDR1 is LGHNA, CDR2 YSLEER. V shed 0 bases and J shed 4 bases, with 16 bases lying between them. CDR3 residues: CASSQEVSGQLNQPQHF. CDR3 in DNA: TGCGCCAGCAGCCAAGAAGTGTCTGGGCAGCTAAATCAGCCCCAGCATTTT.

The gene calls are TRBV6-5 and TRBJ2-7, with no clear D. The DNA end lines up better with TRBJ2-5; the J call may be wrong. Germline lookup yields CDR1 MNHEY and CDR2 SVGAGI. CDR3 length equals 12 residues. CDR3 protein: CASSYVWETQYF. DNA for the CDR3: TGTGCCAGCAGTTATGTCTGGGAGACCCAGTACTTC.

V is TRBV29-1 and J is TRBJ1-1; D gene unclear. Germline CDR1 is SQVTM and CDR2 is ANQGSEA. The CDR3 consists of 13 residues. The germline V and J ends were trimmed by 4 bases and 0 bases, with 9 bases remaining between them. CDR3 amino acids: CSVGSALNTEAFF. The CDR3 nucleotides are TGCAGCGTTGGATCGGCCTTGAACACTGAAGCTTTCTTT. The variable domain in full, with the rest retrieved from reference TRBV29-1 and TRBJ1-1, is SAVISQKPSRDICQRGTSLTIQCQVDSQVTMMFWYRQQPGQSLTLIATANQGSEATYESGFVIDKFPISRPNLTFSTLTVSNMSPEDSSIYLCSVGSALNTEAFFGQGTRLTVV.

This clonotype was counted only a few times. The V call is TRBV29-1, the J call TRBJ2-3; D possibly corresponds to TRBD2 (5 bases). Germline V lookup: CDR1 SQVTM, CDR2 ANQGSEA. Between the trimmed V and J ends, which lost 4 bases and 2 bases, there was a span of 10 bases. The CDR3 covers 13 residues. The CDR3 sequence is CSVGTRNTDTQYF. CDR3 nucleotide sequence: TGCAGCGTTGGCACTAGAAACACAGATACGCAGTATTTT.

The rearrangement joins TRBV12-3 or TRBV12-4 to TRBJ2-7; D call uncertain. The germline V and J ends were trimmed by 3 bases and 2 bases, with 11 bases remaining between them. The CDR3 runs to 14 residues. DNA for the CDR3: TGTGCCAGCAGTTTGAAGGAAGCCCCCTACGAGCAGTACTTC. This encodes CASSLKEAPYEQYF.

This clonotype came up a few times. The chain joins TRBV7-9 to TRBJ2-1; D is unresolved. The CDR3 runs to 11 residues. Trimming stripped 4 bases from V and 9 bases from J, with 7 bases between. Germline assignment: CDR1 SEHNR and CDR2 FQNEAQ (reference sequence). The CDR3 DNA reads TGTGCCAGCAGCTCCGCAGTTGAGCAGTTCTTC. Amino acids: CASSSAVEQFF.

The chain couples TRBV4-3 to TRBJ2-1; 7 bases match TRBD1. J lost 4 bases, V lost 4 bases, and 13 bases had no gene match. Germline V gene data show CDR1 as LGHNA and CDR2 as YSLEER. This CDR3 has 17 amino acids. CDR3: CASSPILGTAFYNEQFF. CDR3 coding DNA: TGCGCCAGCAGCCCGATCCTGGGGACAGCGTTTTACAATGAGCAGTTCTTC.

The chain employs TRBV20-1 and TRBJ1-5, with 7 bases matching TRBD1. V dropped 5 bases and J dropped 7; count of bases not matched to a gene: 11. CDR1 is DFQATT, CDR2 SNEGSKA, per germline (reference sequence). The CDR3 extends over 14 amino acids. DNA of the CDR3: TGCAGTGCTGTCCCTGCGGACAGGACGCAGCCCCAGCATTTT. It translates to CSAVPADRTQPQHF.

The rearrangement joins TRBV15 to TRBJ2-5; the D is unclear. The DNA end favors TRBJ2-7, so the J call may be wrong. Germline assignment: CDR1 LNHNV and CDR2 YYDKDF (reference sequence). The CDR3 sequence is 15 residues long. CDR3 nucleotide sequence: TGTGCCACCAGCAGAGAGGGATACGTACGGCACGAGCAGTACTTC. Its protein is CATSREGYVRHEQYF.

This clonotype was seen repeatedly, ten times or more. The rearrangement links TRBV3-1 to TRBJ1-1; D call uncertain. CDR1 and CDR2 from the germline V gene are LGHDT and YNNKEL (reference sequence). The CDR3 runs 12 residues. Deletions cut 8 bases from V and 0 bases from J, with 7 bases between. The CDR3 DNA is TGTGCCAGCTCACCAATGAACACTGAAGCTTTCTTT. Translating it yields CASSPMNTEAFF.

V gene TRBV20-1 combines with J gene TRBJ1-2, with D maybe TRBD1 (5 bases). V was shortened by 6 bases and J by 7 bases, with 15 bases between the two germline ends. CDR1 is DFQATT, CDR2 SNEGSKA, per germline (reference sequence). This CDR3 region has 12 residues. The CDR3 loop is CSAEDRSCGYTF. The CDR3 DNA reads TGCAGTGCAGAAGACAGAAGCTGTGGCTACACCTTC.

CDR3 loop: CASSSQRGFYGYTF. In nucleotides, the CDR3 is TGTGCCAGCAGCTCCCAGAGGGGGTTCTATGGCTACACCTTC. V usage is TRBV11-2 and J usage is TRBJ1-2, with D possibly TRBD1 on 6 matching bases. The germline gives CDR1 SGHAT, CDR2 FQNNGV. The CDR3 totals 14 residues. The ends were cut back, 4 bases at V and 4 bases at J, with 13 bases in the middle.

This chain connects TRBV7-9 to TRBJ2-7; D possibly corresponds to TRBD2 (6 bases). The CDR3 sequence is 15 residues long. The V end was cut by 3 bases, the J end by 4 bases, with 16 bases between. Germline V gene lookup returns CDR1 SEHNR and CDR2 FQNEAQ (reference sequence). The CDR3 loop is CASSLTGTSVYEQYF. The CDR3 DNA sequence: TGTGCCAGCAGCTTGACCGGGACTTCGGTTTACGAGCAGTACTTC.

For the CDR3, the DNA is TGTGCCAGTGACACTAGCGGGGGGTTGGGTGAGCAGTTCTTC. Encoded protein: CASDTSGGLGEQFF. The chain couples TRBV10-3 to TRBJ2-1; 12 nucleotides line up with TRBD2. The CDR3 spans 14 residues. V was clipped by 10 bases and J by 9 bases; unmatched bases: 10. CDR1 ENHRY and CDR2 SYGVKD come from the germline V gene.

This clonotype was picked up a small number of times. This chain links TRBV20-1 with TRBJ1-2; 8 bases agree with TRBD1. The V segment lost 3 bases and the J segment 6 bases; nucleotides outside the gene matches: 6. The CDR3 length is 13 residues. Germline CDR1 reads DFQATT; CDR2 reads SNEGSKA (reference sequence). The CDR3 nucleotides read TGCAGTGCTAGTCGGATGACAGGGGATGGCTACACCTTC. Translating gives CSASRMTGDGYTF.

As for this clonotype: Relative to the germline gene, one junction end is altered; a read error may explain this. This rearrangement joins TRBV7-2 to TRBJ2-1; D not resolved. Germline values: CDR1 SGHTA, CDR2 FQGNSA. This CDR3 is 13 amino acids long. The CDR3 region is CASSLVGYTEQFF. DNA of the CDR3: TGTGCCAGCAGCCTCGTAGGATACACTGAGCAGTTCTTC.